This entry lists 25 T cell receptor beta chains sequenced from one sample in a study of blood T cell repertoires in COVID-19. Repertoires were generated with immunoSEQ multiplex PCR, while TCRdb's copy carries only in-frame clones and drops some. The table lists some 200,000 clones, approximately 87% of them singletons. The specimen was peripheral blood. The receptors were gathered from a woman aged 50 to 60 with acute or convalescent COVID-19.

V and J are TRBV7-9 and TRBJ2-1, with 7 bases identical to TRBD1. The CDR3 runs 15 residues. CDR1 SEHNR and CDR2 FQNEAQ come from the germline V gene (reference sequence). The junction had 7 bases not matched to a gene; V was cut back by 5 bases and J by 3 bases. This CDR3 is CASSIDGTVYNEQFF. In DNA form, the CDR3 reads TGTGCCAGCAGCATAGACGGGACAGTCTACAATGAGCAGTTCTTC.

J is TRBJ2-4 and V is TRBV19; 7 bases fit TRBD1. CDR3 length: 14 amino acids. V lost 4 bases, J lost 5 bases, and 5 bases stayed unmatched. Germline V gives CDR1 LNHDA, CDR2 SQIVND (reference sequence). In DNA, the CDR3 is TGTGCCAGTAGTACGAGGGGGCATCAAAACATTCAGTACTTC. Translated, it gives CASSTRGHQNIQYF. The variable domain in full, with the rest retrieved from reference TRBV19 and TRBJ2-4, is DGGITQSPKYLFRKEGQNVTLSCEQNLNHDAMYWYRQDPGQGLRLIYYSQIVNDFQKGDIAEGYSVSREKKESFPLTVTSAQKNPTAFYLCASSTRGHQNIQYFGAGTRLSVL.

This clone was counted between two and nine times. V and J are TRBV7-9 and TRBJ1-2, with D tentatively TRBD1 (6 bases). CDR1 is SEHNR, CDR2 FQNEAQ, per germline (reference sequence). This CDR3 is built from 14 residues. V was trimmed by 1 base and J by 7 bases, leaving 13 bases between them. The DNA of the CDR3 is TGTGCCAGCAGCTTAGGCAGGGGATACCCTGGCTACACCTTC. Translating gives CASSLGRGYPGYTF.

Only one count was recorded for this clone. The V gene is TRBV11-2, the J gene TRBJ2-7; maybe TRBD2 (5 bases). The V gene lost 6 bases and the J gene lost 6 bases, with 12 bases spanning the gap. Germline lookup yields CDR1 SGHAT and CDR2 FQNNGV. CDR3 length: 12 amino acids. The CDR3 nucleotides read TGTGCCAGCAGGGCTCACCGGGGCGAGCAGTACTTC. This codes for CASRAHRGEQYF.

The V and J genes are TRBV6-5 and TRBJ2-7, with 9 nucleotides matching TRBD1. The CDR3 has 12 amino acids. With 5 bases clipped from V and 6 bases from J, the junction kept 2 bases outside the gene matches. Germline CDR1 reads MNHEY; CDR2 reads SVGAGI. The chain's CDR3 is CASSRDRAEQYF. CDR3 in DNA: TGTGCCAGCAGTAGGGACAGGGCCGAGCAGTACTTC.

The chain links TRBV5-1 to TRBJ1-3, with a weak D call TRBD1 (6 bases). V dropped 4 bases and J dropped 0 bases, with 14 bases sitting between them. The CDR3 totals 16 residues. CDR1 SGHRS and CDR2 YFSETQ come from the germline V gene. The CDR3 nucleotides are TGCGCCAGCAGCCCGACAGGAGCCCTCTCTGGAAACACCATATATTTT. It codes for CASSPTGALSGNTIYF.

The chain recombines TRBV4-1 with TRBJ1-5, with no clear D. The CDR3 length is 16 residues. Per the germline V gene, CDR1 is MGHRA and CDR2 is YSYEKL. V was trimmed by 0 bases and J by 7 bases, leaving 16 bases between them. The CDR3 coding sequence is TGCGCCAGCAGCCAAGAAGGTCTGGGTGTCGGGCAGCCCCAGCATTTT. Residues: CASSQEGLGVGQPQHF.

The chain couples TRBV5-6 to TRBJ1-1, with D possibly matching TRBD1 (5 bases). The V end lost 1 base, the J end lost 9 bases, and 10 bases lay between the germline ends. The V gene's germline CDR1 is SGHDT and CDR2 YYEEEE. CDR3 length equals 12 residues. The CDR3 DNA reads TGTGCCAGCAGCTTGCGGTCAGGGAAAGCTTTCTTT. This codes for CASSLRSGKAFF. The complete variable domain, with remaining parts taken from reference TRBV5-6 and TRBJ1-1, reads DAGVTQSPTHLIKTRGQQVTLRCSPKSGHDTVSWYQQALGQGPQFIFQYYEEEERQRGNFPDRFSGHQFPNYSSELNVNALLLGDSALYLCASSLRSGKAFFGQGTRLTVV.

This clone was found once. The chain employs TRBV9 and TRBJ1-2; tentatively, D is TRBD1 (6 bases). The CDR3 covers 14 residues. CDR1 is SGDLS, CDR2 YYNGEE, per germline. The ends were cut back, 0 bases at V and 3 bases at J, with 9 bases in the middle. DNA of the CDR3: TGTGCCAGCAGCGTAGACCCAGGGGACTATGGCTACACCTTC. This translates into CASSVDPGDYGYTF.

The rearrangement uses TRBV10-3 and TRBJ2-7, with TRBD2 identical over 11 bases. V lost 0 bases and J lost 4; bases outside the gene matches: 2. Per germline, CDR1 ENHRY and CDR2 SYGVKD. The CDR3 totals 15 residues. The CDR3 here is CAISESGLADYEQYF. The CDR3 DNA follows: TGTGCCATCAGTGAGTCGGGACTAGCGGATTACGAGCAGTACTTC.

The genes are TRBV30 and TRBJ2-6; D is undetermined. The germline V gene has CDR1 GTSNPN and CDR2 SVGIG (reference sequence). The V end lost 5 bases, the J end lost 0 bases, and 8 bases lay between the germline ends. The CDR3 runs to 14 residues. The CDR3 here is CAWDVSSGANVLTF. The CDR3 DNA is TGTGCCTGGGACGTGAGCTCTGGGGCCAACGTCCTGACTTTC.

The chain is built from TRBV7-6 and TRBJ2-2; possibly TRBD2 for D (5 bases). The CDR3 sequence is 13 residues long. The germline gives CDR1 SGHVS, CDR2 FNYEAQ. V was clipped by 6 bases and J by 7 bases, with 12 bases between them. For the CDR3, the DNA is TGTGCCAGCAGACTAGAAACGGTCGGGGAGCTGTTTTTT. Protein product: CASRLETVGELFF.

The rearrangement joins TRBV15 to TRBJ2-1; 8 bases are shared with TRBD2. Germline V gene data show CDR1 as LNHNV and CDR2 as YYDKDF (reference sequence). With V trimmed by 3 bases and J by 9 bases, 7 bases remained unmatched. The CDR3 spans 14 residues. CDR3 sequence reads: CATSSLGLGSEQFF. As DNA, the CDR3 is TGTGCCACCAGCAGTCTGGGACTAGGGAGTGAGCAGTTCTTC.

V and J are TRBV19 and TRBJ1-1; D not resolved. Trimming cost V 7 bases and J 0 bases, with 15 bases left between them. The CDR3 contains 15 residues. Germline-derived CDR1 and CDR2 are LNHDA and SQIVND (reference sequence). The CDR3 coding sequence is TGTGCCAGTACCCTCCGGCCAGGCCTGAACACTGAAGCTTTCTTT. Translating it yields CASTLRPGLNTEAFF. The variable domain in full, with the rest retrieved from reference TRBV19 and TRBJ1-1, is DGGITQSPKYLFRKEGQNVTLSCEQNLNHDAMYWYRQDPGQGLRLIYYSQIVNDFQKGDIAEGYSVSREKKESFPLTVTSAQKNPTAFYLCASTLRPGLNTEAFFGQGTRLTVV.

This clone has only a few counts. The chain couples TRBV7-9 to TRBJ2-2, with 7 bases identical to TRBD1. The CDR3 loop spans 14 amino acids. The V gene end was trimmed by 10 bases and the J gene end by 0 bases; junction bases not matched to a gene: 5. Per the germline V gene, CDR1 is SEHNR and CDR2 is FQNEAQ (reference sequence). The CDR3 sequence: CAITGTANTGELFF. Written as DNA, the CDR3 is TGTGCCATAACAGGGACAGCGAACACCGGGGAGCTGTTTTTT.

The chain recombines TRBV5-5 with TRBJ2-7, with 8 nucleotides matching TRBD2. The V gene's germline CDR1 is SGHKS and CDR2 YYEKEE (reference sequence). V lost 0 bases and J lost 2; bases outside the gene matches: 10. CDR3 length: 17 amino acids. CDR3 nucleotides: TGTGCCAGCAGCTTGGGGGGGGCCGCGGGAGGTCCCTACGAGCAGTACTTC. It codes for CASSLGGAAGGPYEQYF.

V usage is TRBV6-5 and J usage is TRBJ2-7; TRBD2 aligns across 8 bases. The germline gives CDR1 MNHEY, CDR2 SVGAGI. The length of the CDR3 is 15 residues. The junction had 4 bases not matched to a gene; V was cut back by 0 bases and J by 3 bases. The CDR3 here is CASSYSVGGGYEQYF. The DNA for the CDR3 is TGTGCCAGCAGTTACTCGGTCGGGGGGGGCTACGAGCAGTACTTC.

The chain couples TRBV19 to TRBJ1-4; D is unresolved. Trimming cost V 7 bases and J 5 bases, with 20 bases left between them. There are 16 residues in the CDR3. The germline V gene has CDR1 LNHDA and CDR2 SQIVND (reference sequence). The CDR3 sequence is CASTPNRPMENEKLFF. The DNA of the CDR3 is TGTGCCAGTACCCCCAACCGACCAATGGAGAATGAAAAACTGTTTTTT.

This chain joins TRBV29-1 and TRBJ2-7, with D possibly matching TRBD2 (5 bases). Trimming shortened V by 4 bases and J by 5 bases, and 21 bases separated the two germline ends. The CDR3 is 15 residues long. Germline V gene lookup returns CDR1 SQVTM and CDR2 ANQGSEA. This chain's CDR3 is CSVAPAQRVRNEQYF. The CDR3 region has the DNA TGCAGCGTTGCCCCAGCGCAGAGGGTTAGGAACGAGCAGTACTTC.

The chain uses TRBV29-1 and TRBJ2-7; D is uncertain. The CDR3 length is 12 residues. V gave up 7 bases and J gave up 4 bases, with 14 bases separating them. The germline V gene has CDR1 SQVTM and CDR2 ANQGSEA. The CDR3 is CSALLGYYEQYF. For the CDR3, the DNA is TGCAGCGCCTTGCTGGGCTATTACGAGCAGTACTTC.

The J gene is TRBJ1-4, the V gene TRBV18; unclear D gene. V was trimmed by 5 bases and J by 0 bases, leaving 10 bases between them. The CDR3 spans 15 residues. Germline V lookup: CDR1 KGHSH, CDR2 LQKENI. CDR3 coding DNA: TGTGCCAGCTCAATCCTCTCTGCAACTAATGAAAAACTGTTTTTT. Translation gives CASSILSATNEKLFF.

J is TRBJ1-3 and V is TRBV10-3; D is unclear. Trimming shortened V by 11 bases and J by 1 base, and 15 bases separated the two germline ends. The V gene's germline CDR1 is ENHRY and CDR2 SYGVKD. The CDR3 is 14 amino acids. CDR3 amino acids: CASSPQESGNTIYF. CDR3 in DNA: TGTGCCTCCAGCCCCCAGGAATCTGGAAACACCATATATTTT.

Comment on this clone: This sample includes further DNA sequences coding for the same CDR3. This chain links TRBV3-1 (or the pseudogene TRBV3-2) with TRBJ2-1; 11 positions match TRBD2. Germline CDR1 is LGHDT and CDR2 is YNNKEL (reference sequence). The CDR3 is 14 amino acids. V dropped 4 bases and J dropped 5; count of bases not matched to a gene: 1. CDR3 region: CASSLAGGNNEQFF. The CDR3 DNA sequence: TGTGCCAGCAGCCTAGCGGGAGGGAACAATGAGCAGTTCTTC.

This rearrangement joins TRBV3-1 (or the pseudogene TRBV3-2) to TRBJ1-3; D is unclear. Germline-derived CDR1 and CDR2 are LGHDT and YNNKEL (reference sequence). V lost 4 bases and J lost 0, with 10 bases in between. This CDR3 has 15 residues. CDR3 region: CASSLLPSSGNTIYF. Written as DNA, the CDR3 is TGTGCCAGCAGCCTCCTCCCGAGCTCTGGAAACACCATATATTTT.

The genes are TRBV6-2 or TRBV6-3 and TRBJ1-2; TRBD1 aligns across 8 bases. This CDR3 is 15 amino acids long. V was clipped by 2 bases and J by 6 bases; unmatched bases: 8. The germline gives CDR1 MNHEY, CDR2 SVGEGT. CDR3 residues: CASSYLRTGQDGYTF. DNA of the CDR3: TGTGCCAGCAGTTACCTCCGGACAGGGCAAGATGGCTACACCTTC.